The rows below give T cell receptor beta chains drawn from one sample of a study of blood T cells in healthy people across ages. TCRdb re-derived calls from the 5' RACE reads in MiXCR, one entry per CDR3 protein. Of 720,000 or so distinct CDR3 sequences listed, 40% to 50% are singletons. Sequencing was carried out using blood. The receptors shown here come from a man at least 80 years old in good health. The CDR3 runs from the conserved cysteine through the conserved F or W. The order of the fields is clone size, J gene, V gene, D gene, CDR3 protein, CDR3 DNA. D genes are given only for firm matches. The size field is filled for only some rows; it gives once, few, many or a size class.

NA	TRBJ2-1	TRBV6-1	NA	CASSDFPHDSYNEQFF	TGTGCCAGCAGTGATTTCCCACATGACTCCTACAATGAGCAGTTCTTC
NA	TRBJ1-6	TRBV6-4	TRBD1	CASSDAMPDRGHRNSPLHF	TGTGCCAGCAGTGACGCGATGCCGGACAGGGGCCATAGGAATTCACCCCTCCACTTT
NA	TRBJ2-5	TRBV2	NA	CASRRQVSETQYF	TGTGCCAGCCGGAGACAGGTCTCGGAGACCCAGTACTTC
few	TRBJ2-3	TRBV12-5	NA	CASESGVADTQYF	TGTGCTAGTGAATCCGGGGTTGCAGATACGCAGTATTTT
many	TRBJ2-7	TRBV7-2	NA	CASSLASRQDNYEQYF	TGTGCCAGCAGCTTAGCCTCTCGACAGGACAACTACGAGCAGTACTTC
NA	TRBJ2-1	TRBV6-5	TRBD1	CASSKDRGMYNEQFF	TGTGCCAGCAGTAAGGACAGGGGGATGTACAATGAGCAGTTCTTC
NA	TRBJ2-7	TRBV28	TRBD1	CASTRTGAHEQYF	TGTGCCAGCACCCGGACAGGGGCGCACGAGCAGTACTTC
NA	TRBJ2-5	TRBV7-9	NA	CASSPRVVQETQYF	TGTGCCAGCAGCCCCCGTGTTGTGCAAGAGACCCAGTACTTC
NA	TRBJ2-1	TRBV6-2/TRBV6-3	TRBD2	CASSTRTSGAGDEQFF	TGTGCCAGCAGTACCCGGACTAGCGGGGCCGGGGATGAGCAGTTCTTC
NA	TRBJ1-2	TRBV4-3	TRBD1	CASSQVHQGADGYTF	TGCGCCAGCAGCCAAGTTCACCAGGGGGCTGATGGCTACACCTTC
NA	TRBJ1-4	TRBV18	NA	CASSPTQRIGEKLFF	TGTGCCAGCTCACCTACCCAGCGGATCGGGGAAAAACTGTTTTTT
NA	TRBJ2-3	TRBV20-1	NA	CSARDWGHLGTDTQYF	TGCAGTGCTAGAGATTGGGGGCATCTGGGCACAGATACGCAGTATTTT
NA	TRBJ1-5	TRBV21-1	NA	CASSRGAGGSPQHF	TGTGCCAGCAGCAGGGGGGCAGGGGGCTCGCCCCAGCATTTT
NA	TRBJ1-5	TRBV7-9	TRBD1	CASSLDTGAINQPQHF	TGTGCCAGCAGCTTAGATACAGGGGCGATCAATCAGCCCCAGCATTTT
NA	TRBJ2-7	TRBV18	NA	CASSPRQGGNYEQYF	TGTGCCAGCTCACCGAGACAGGGAGGGAACTACGAGCAGTACTTC
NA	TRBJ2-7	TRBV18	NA	CASSTNGQTYEQYF	TGTGCCAGCTCCACCAACGGACAGACCTACGAGCAGTACTTC
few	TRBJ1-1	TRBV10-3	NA	CAISDRTYNTEAFF	TGTGCCATCAGTGACCGGACTTATAACACTGAAGCTTTCTTT
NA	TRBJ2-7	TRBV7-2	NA	CASSFDGGPGEQYF	TGTGCCAGCAGCTTTGATGGGGGGCCGGGCGAGCAGTACTTC
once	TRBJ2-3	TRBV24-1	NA	CATSDPGRQGGRDTQYF	TGTGCCACCAGTGACCCCGGGAGACAGGGAGGTAGGGATACGCAGTATTTT
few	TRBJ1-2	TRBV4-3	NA	CASSPLGGVLYGYTF	TGCGCCAGCAGCCCACTCGGGGGCGTACTCTATGGCTACACCTTC
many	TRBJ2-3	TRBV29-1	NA	CSVVIVGLGTDTQYF	TGCAGCGTTGTTATTGTGGGCTTGGGCACAGATACGCAGTATTTT
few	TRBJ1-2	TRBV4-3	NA	CASSRTTTGAPNYGYTF	TGCGCCAGCAGCCGCACAACAACAGGAGCTCCTAACTATGGCTACACCTTC
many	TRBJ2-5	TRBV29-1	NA	CSVDGGGGTQYF	TGCAGCGTTGACGGCGGGGGCGGGACCCAGTACTTC
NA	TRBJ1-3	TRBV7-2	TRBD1	CASSPGGTGNTIYF	TGTGCCAGCAGCCCAGGGGGTACTGGAAACACCATATATTTT
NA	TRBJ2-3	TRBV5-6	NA	CASSSWRGPSDTQYF	TGTGCCAGCAGCTCATGGCGGGGGCCCTCAGATACGCAGTATTTT
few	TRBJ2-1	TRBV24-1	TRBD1	CATSDSHRGTYNEQFF	TGTGCCACCAGTGATTCGCACAGGGGAACCTACAATGAGCAGTTCTTC
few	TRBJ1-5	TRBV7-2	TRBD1	CASSLWDRDNQPQHF	TGTGCCAGCAGCCTTTGGGACAGGGACAATCAGCCCCAGCATTTT
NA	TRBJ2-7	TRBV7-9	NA	CASSSQVGTYNEQYF	TGTGCCAGCAGCTCCCAGGTGGGGACTTACAATGAGCAGTACTTC
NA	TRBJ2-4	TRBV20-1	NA	CSARRQDIQYF	TGCAGTGCTAGGCGACAGGACATTCAGTACTTC
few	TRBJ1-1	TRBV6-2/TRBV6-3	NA	CASNPVAGAANTEAFF	TGTGCCAGCAACCCAGTAGCAGGGGCAGCCAACACTGAAGCTTTCTTT
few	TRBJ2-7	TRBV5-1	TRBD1	CASSGELTGSSYEQYF	TGCGCCAGCAGCGGAGAATTGACAGGGAGCTCCTACGAGCAGTACTTC
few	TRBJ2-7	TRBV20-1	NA	CSARDLRRHYEQYF	TGCAGTGCTAGAGATCTACGGAGACACTACGAGCAGTACTTC
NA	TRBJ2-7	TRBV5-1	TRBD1	CASSLGQGSFYEQYF	TGCGCCAGCAGCTTGGGACAGGGTAGCTTCTACGAGCAGTACTTC
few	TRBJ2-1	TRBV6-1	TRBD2	CASSDAGGFINEQFF	TGTGCCAGCAGTGACGCGGGAGGATTCATCAATGAGCAGTTCTTC
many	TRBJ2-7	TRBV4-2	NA	CASSQGGQTYEQYF	TGTGCCAGCAGCCAAGGCGGACAGACCTACGAGCAGTACTTC
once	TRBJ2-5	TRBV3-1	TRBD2	CASSHGLAGGKQETQYF	TGTGCCAGCAGCCATGGACTAGCGGGGGGCAAACAAGAGACCCAGTACTTC
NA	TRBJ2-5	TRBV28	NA	CASSVPLGIQETQYF	TGTGCCAGCAGTGTCCCTCTTGGCATCCAAGAGACCCAGTACTTC
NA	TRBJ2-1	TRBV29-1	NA	CSVDAVCNEQFF	TGCAGCGTTGATGCAGTATGCAATGAGCAGTTCTTC
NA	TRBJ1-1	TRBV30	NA	CAWTTRMAEAFF	TGTGCCTGGACCACTAGGATGGCTGAAGCTTTCTTT
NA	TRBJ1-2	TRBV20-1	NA	CSARLTGVDFYTF	TGCAGTGCTAGATTGACAGGAGTAGACTTCTACACCTTC
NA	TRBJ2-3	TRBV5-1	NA	CASSLGIDTQYF	TGCGCCAGCAGCTTGGGCATAGATACGCAGTATTTT
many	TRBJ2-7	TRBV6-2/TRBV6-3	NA	CASSQGGEQYF	TGTGCCAGCAGTCAGGGGGGCGAGCAGTACTTC
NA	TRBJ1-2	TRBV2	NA	CASRPLGGFSCGYTF	TGTGCCAGCAGGCCCCTGGGGGGATTCAGCTGTGGCTACACCTTC
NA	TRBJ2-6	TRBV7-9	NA	CASSNTGTAGANVLTF	TGTGCCAGCAGCAACACCGGGACGGCGGGGGCCAACGTCCTGACTTTC
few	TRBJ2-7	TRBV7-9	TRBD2	CASSLTFLRETSYEQYF	TGTGCCAGCAGCTTAACATTTCTGCGGGAGACCTCCTACGAGCAGTACTTC
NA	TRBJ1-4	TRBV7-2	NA	CASSPDSNEEKLFF	TGTGCCAGCAGCCCGGACAGTAATGAAGAAAAACTGTTTTTT
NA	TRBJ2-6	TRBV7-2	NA	CASKRPGANVLTF	TGTGCCAGCAAGAGGCCTGGGGCCAACGTCCTGACTTTC
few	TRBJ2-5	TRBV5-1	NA	CASSAGPKETQYF	TGCGCCAGCAGCGCGGGACCGAAAGAGACCCAGTACTTC
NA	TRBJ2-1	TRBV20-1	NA	CSELYRNEQFF	TGCAGTGAATTGTATCGGAATGAGCAGTTCTTC
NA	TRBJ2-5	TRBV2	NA	CATSEVRETQYF	TGTGCCACCTCCGAGGTGCGGGAGACCCAGTACTTC
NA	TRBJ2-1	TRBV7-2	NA	CASRYRGLYNEQFF	TGTGCCAGCAGGTACCGGGGGCTCTACAATGAGCAGTTCTTC
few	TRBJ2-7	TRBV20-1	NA	CSPLASPYEQYF	TGCAGTCCTCTAGCGTCGCCCTACGAGCAGTACTTC
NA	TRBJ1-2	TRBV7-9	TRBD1	CVSSFTGGIYGYTF	TGTGTCAGCAGCTTTACAGGGGGCATATATGGCTACACCTTC
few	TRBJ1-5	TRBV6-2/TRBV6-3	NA	CASGGNQPQHF	TGTGCCAGCGGGGGTAACCAGCCCCAGCATTTT
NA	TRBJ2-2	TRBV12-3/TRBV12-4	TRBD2	CASSLALGLAGVQTGELFF	TGTGCCAGCAGTTTAGCGCTAGGACTAGCGGGAGTTCAGACCGGGGAGCTGTTTTTT